A selection of T cell receptor beta chains follows, all from one sample in a study of shared clonotypes between healthy human individuals. Repertoires were generated with immunoSEQ multiplex PCR, while TCRdb's copy carries only in-frame clones and drops some. Of over a million clones in the sample, approximately 72% were seen once. The sequencing input was memory CD4+ T cells sorted from blood. Receptors were obtained from a man between 18 and 29 years old in good health. Each CDR3 is given with its conserved first and last residue. The order of the fields is V gene, clone size, J gene, D gene, CDR3 protein, CDR3 DNA. A D gene is named only where the DNA matches it firmly. Some rows mark clone size as missing; the rest say once, few, many or name a class of expanded clone.

v_call: TRBV27; clone_size: -; j_call: TRBJ2-3; d_call: -; cdr3_aa: CASSVAVKRTSTDTQYF; cdr3_nt: TGTGCCAGCAGTGTAGCGGTGAAACGAACTAGCACAGATACGCAGTATTTT
v_call: TRBV7-2; clone_size: -; j_call: TRBJ2-7; d_call: TRBD2; cdr3_aa: CASSFVGRAGEQYF; cdr3_nt: TGTGCCAGCAGCTTTGTCGGGAGGGCCGGGGAGCAGTACTTC
v_call: TRBV2; clone_size: few; j_call: TRBJ2-3; d_call: TRBD2; cdr3_aa: CASSAGSGVADTQYF; cdr3_nt: TGTGCCAGCAGTGCGGGTAGCGGGGTTGCAGATACGCAGTATTTT
v_call: TRBV7-9; clone_size: once; j_call: TRBJ1-2; d_call: TRBD1; cdr3_aa: CASSMTGANYGYTF; cdr3_nt: TGTGCCAGCAGCATGACAGGGGCCAACTATGGCTACACCTTC
v_call: TRBV30; clone_size: -; j_call: TRBJ2-7; d_call: TRBD2; cdr3_aa: CAWSVRLAGGYEQYF; cdr3_nt: TGTGCCTGGAGCGTTAGACTAGCGGGAGGGTATGAGCAGTACTTC
v_call: TRBV2; clone_size: -; j_call: TRBJ1-1; d_call: -; cdr3_aa: CASSEARGTEAFF; cdr3_nt: TGTGCCAGCAGTGAAGCGAGGGGGACTGAAGCTTTCTTT
v_call: TRBV5-4; clone_size: -; j_call: TRBJ2-5; d_call: TRBD2; cdr3_aa: CASSPGTIVQETQYF; cdr3_nt: TGTGCCAGCAGCCCTGGGACTATTGTCCAAGAGACCCAGTACTTC
v_call: TRBV10-3; clone_size: -; j_call: TRBJ1-5; d_call: TRBD1; cdr3_aa: CAISPGQRNQPQHF; cdr3_nt: TGTGCCATCAGCCCGGGACAGCGAAATCAGCCCCAGCATTTT
v_call: TRBV15; clone_size: once; j_call: TRBJ1-6; d_call: -; cdr3_aa: CATSRDPQGNSPLHF; cdr3_nt: TGTGCCACCAGCAGAGATCCCCAGGGAAATTCACCCCTCCACTTT
v_call: TRBV30; clone_size: -; j_call: TRBJ2-1; d_call: -; cdr3_aa: CAWRHYNEQFF; cdr3_nt: TGTGCCTGGAGGCACTACAATGAGCAGTTCTTC
v_call: TRBV28; clone_size: -; j_call: TRBJ2-3; d_call: TRBD1; cdr3_aa: CASSSTRDRLKTDTQYF; cdr3_nt: TGTGCCAGCAGTTCCACCCGGGACAGACTAAAAACAGATACGCAGTATTTT
v_call: TRBV18; clone_size: -; j_call: TRBJ2-1; d_call: -; cdr3_aa: CASSPIGVAAGNEQFF; cdr3_nt: TGTGCCAGCTCACCCATTGGGGTAGCGGCCGGGAATGAGCAGTTCTTC
v_call: TRBV2; clone_size: -; j_call: TRBJ1-2; d_call: -; cdr3_aa: CASSRDGSKGGYTF; cdr3_nt: TGTGCCAGCAGCCGGGACGGCTCTAAGGGTGGCTACACCTTC
v_call: TRBV5-4; clone_size: many; j_call: TRBJ2-5; d_call: -; cdr3_aa: CASSSSQTSGETQYF; cdr3_nt: TGTGCCAGCAGCTCGTCGCAGACCAGTGGGGAGACCCAGTACTTC
v_call: TRBV5-1; clone_size: -; j_call: TRBJ2-3; d_call: -; cdr3_aa: CASSLATGRTDTQYF; cdr3_nt: TGCGCCAGCAGCTTGGCGACAGGAAGGACAGATACGCAGTATTTT
v_call: TRBV19; clone_size: -; j_call: TRBJ2-2; d_call: -; cdr3_aa: CASKTGPSTGELFF; cdr3_nt: TGTGCCAGTAAAACGGGGCCGAGCACCGGGGAGCTGTTTTTT
v_call: TRBV7-7; clone_size: -; j_call: TRBJ1-4; d_call: -; cdr3_aa: CASSLGQGEKLFF; cdr3_nt: TGTGCTAGCAGCTTAGGTCAGGGCGAAAAACTGTTTTTT
v_call: TRBV5-4; clone_size: -; j_call: TRBJ2-2; d_call: -; cdr3_aa: CASSYDGPTGELFF; cdr3_nt: TGTGCCAGCAGCTACGACGGACCCACCGGGGAGCTGTTTTTT
v_call: TRBV19; clone_size: -; j_call: TRBJ2-7; d_call: -; cdr3_aa: CASSIGGGRDEQYF; cdr3_nt: TGTGCCAGTAGTATCGGAGGGGGCCGAGACGAGCAGTACTTC
v_call: TRBV9; clone_size: -; j_call: TRBJ2-3; d_call: -; cdr3_aa: CASSSGVRVSDTQYF; cdr3_nt: TGTGCCAGCAGCAGTGGGGTAAGGGTCTCTGATACGCAGTATTTT
v_call: TRBV27; clone_size: -; j_call: TRBJ2-6; d_call: -; cdr3_aa: CASSFRAGANVLTF; cdr3_nt: TGTGCCAGCAGTTTCCGTGCCGGGGCCAACGTCCTGACTTTC
v_call: TRBV5-4; clone_size: -; j_call: TRBJ2-5; d_call: TRBD2; cdr3_aa: CASSPSGLAGVETQYF; cdr3_nt: TGTGCCAGCAGCCCGTCGGGACTAGCGGGGGTCGAGACCCAGTACTTC
v_call: TRBV28; clone_size: -; j_call: TRBJ2-5; d_call: TRBD2; cdr3_aa: CASSLGRLAGGPQETQYF; cdr3_nt: TGTGCCAGCAGTTTGGGTCGGCTAGCGGGGGGGCCACAAGAGACCCAGTACTTC
v_call: TRBV28; clone_size: -; j_call: TRBJ1-2; d_call: -; cdr3_aa: CASSPPTGLSNYGYTF; cdr3_nt: TGTGCCAGCAGCCCACCGACAGGACTATCTAACTATGGCTACACCTTC
v_call: TRBV6-1; clone_size: -; j_call: TRBJ1-1; d_call: -; cdr3_aa: CASSALAGNTEAFF; cdr3_nt: TGTGCCAGCAGTGCTTTGGCAGGGAACACTGAAGCTTTCTTT
v_call: TRBV18; clone_size: once; j_call: TRBJ1-6; d_call: -; cdr3_aa: CASSPGVNSPLHF; cdr3_nt: TGTGCCAGCTCACCAGGGGTTAATTCACCCCTCCACTTT
v_call: TRBV4-3; clone_size: -; j_call: TRBJ2-1; d_call: TRBD2; cdr3_aa: CASSQEGSGRGSYNEQFF; cdr3_nt: TGCGCCAGCAGCCAAGAAGGTAGCGGGAGAGGGTCCTACAATGAGCAGTTCTTC
v_call: TRBV6-4; clone_size: -; j_call: TRBJ1-1; d_call: -; cdr3_aa: CASRATEGTEAFF; cdr3_nt: TGTGCCAGCAGGGCAACAGAGGGCACTGAAGCTTTCTTT
v_call: TRBV14; clone_size: -; j_call: TRBJ2-6; d_call: -; cdr3_aa: CASSPGANVLTF; cdr3_nt: TGTGCCAGCTCACCGGGGGCCAACGTCCTGACTTTC
v_call: TRBV6-5; clone_size: -; j_call: TRBJ1-3; d_call: TRBD1; cdr3_aa: CASSPGQISGNTIYF; cdr3_nt: TGTGCCAGCAGCCCGGGACAGATCTCTGGAAACACCATATATTTT
v_call: TRBV6-1; clone_size: -; j_call: TRBJ1-2; d_call: -; cdr3_aa: CASSERGPYGYTF; cdr3_nt: TGTGCCAGCAGTGAAAGGGGCCCCTATGGCTACACCTTC
v_call: TRBV30; clone_size: few; j_call: TRBJ1-5; d_call: -; cdr3_aa: CAWSIKGSSQPQHF; cdr3_nt: TGTGCCTGGAGTATCAAGGGTAGCAGTCAGCCCCAGCATTTT
v_call: TRBV2; clone_size: -; j_call: TRBJ2-5; d_call: TRBD2; cdr3_aa: CASRGTSGGETQYF; cdr3_nt: TGTGCCAGCAGAGGGACTAGCGGGGGAGAGACCCAGTACTTC
v_call: TRBV12-1; clone_size: -; j_call: TRBJ2-7; d_call: -; cdr3_aa: CASIKPGLGVGEQYF; cdr3_nt: TGTGCCAGCATCAAGCCGGGACTAGGAGTAGGCGAGCAGTACTTC
v_call: TRBV4-1; clone_size: -; j_call: TRBJ1-6; d_call: -; cdr3_aa: CASSRGSLDTTSPLHF; cdr3_nt: TGCGCCAGCAGCCGAGGCTCTTTGGACACTACTTCACCCCTCCACTTT
v_call: TRBV5-5; clone_size: -; j_call: TRBJ2-3; d_call: -; cdr3_aa: CASSPRLTDTQYF; cdr3_nt: TGTGCCAGCAGCCCCCGGCTCACAGATACGCAGTATTTT
v_call: TRBV7-2; clone_size: -; j_call: TRBJ2-2; d_call: -; cdr3_aa: CASSLVWGTNTGELFF; cdr3_nt: TGTGCCAGCAGCTTAGTATGGGGAACGAACACCGGGGAGCTGTTTTTT
v_call: TRBV7-2; clone_size: -; j_call: TRBJ2-3; d_call: -; cdr3_aa: CASSLARVTDTQYF; cdr3_nt: TGTGCCAGCAGCTTAGCCCGGGTCACGGATACGCAGTATTTT
v_call: TRBV5-1; clone_size: few; j_call: TRBJ1-4; d_call: -; cdr3_aa: CASSPNGGSEKLFF; cdr3_nt: TGCGCCAGCAGCCCAAACGGGGGGTCCGAAAAACTGTTTTTT
v_call: TRBV11-2; clone_size: -; j_call: TRBJ2-3; d_call: TRBD2; cdr3_aa: CASSLGVAGVGWNTDTQYF; cdr3_nt: TGTGCCAGCAGCTTAGGCGTAGCGGGGGTCGGGTGGAACACAGATACGCAGTATTTT
v_call: TRBV7-2; clone_size: many; j_call: TRBJ1-2; d_call: TRBD1; cdr3_aa: CASSLATGGAGYGYTF; cdr3_nt: TGTGCCAGCAGCTTGGCCACAGGGGGCGCTGGGTATGGCTACACCTTC
v_call: TRBV19; clone_size: once; j_call: TRBJ2-2; d_call: TRBD1; cdr3_aa: CASSGQGETGELFF; cdr3_nt: TGTGCCAGTAGTGGACAGGGGGAGACCGGGGAGCTGTTTTTT
v_call: TRBV7-2; clone_size: -; j_call: TRBJ2-3; d_call: TRBD2; cdr3_aa: CASSPTSGSGADTQYF; cdr3_nt: TGTGCCAGCAGCCCCACCAGCGGGAGCGGGGCAGATACGCAGTATTTT
v_call: TRBV4-1; clone_size: once; j_call: TRBJ1-4; d_call: -; cdr3_aa: CASSQDVRGAWNEKLFF; cdr3_nt: TGCGCCAGCAGCCAAGATGTAAGGGGGGCTTGGAATGAAAAACTGTTTTTT
v_call: TRBV10-3; clone_size: -; j_call: TRBJ1-3; d_call: TRBD1; cdr3_aa: CAISDTGVGNTIYF; cdr3_nt: TGTGCCATCAGTGACACAGGGGTTGGAAACACCATATATTTT
v_call: TRBV28; clone_size: -; j_call: TRBJ1-4; d_call: -; cdr3_aa: CASSLGGRVGEKLFF; cdr3_nt: TGTGCCAGCAGTTTAGGGGGCAGGGTTGGGGAAAAACTGTTTTTT
v_call: TRBV7-9; clone_size: -; j_call: TRBJ2-7; d_call: TRBD1; cdr3_aa: CASSLRDRAYEQYF; cdr3_nt: TGTGCCAGCAGCCTACGGGACAGGGCCTACGAGCAGTACTTC
v_call: TRBV27; clone_size: -; j_call: TRBJ2-7; d_call: TRBD1; cdr3_aa: CASSSGQGSYEQYF; cdr3_nt: TGTGCCAGCAGTTCAGGACAGGGGTCCTACGAGCAGTACTTC
v_call: TRBV10-3; clone_size: -; j_call: TRBJ1-1; d_call: TRBD1; cdr3_aa: CAISDRTGTEAFF; cdr3_nt: TGTGCCATCAGTGACCGGACAGGGACTGAAGCTTTCTTT
v_call: TRBV13; clone_size: -; j_call: TRBJ2-1; d_call: -; cdr3_aa: CASSLGGGHDEQFF; cdr3_nt: TGTGCCAGCAGCTTAGGTGGAGGACACGATGAGCAGTTCTTC
v_call: TRBV27; clone_size: -; j_call: TRBJ2-7; d_call: TRBD2; cdr3_aa: CASSSTSGSYEQYF; cdr3_nt: TGTGCCAGCAGTTCAACTAGCGGGAGCTACGAGCAGTACTTC
v_call: TRBV7-9; clone_size: -; j_call: TRBJ2-5; d_call: TRBD1; cdr3_aa: CASSPRLGTGGWETQYF; cdr3_nt: TGTGCCAGCAGCCCTCGATTGGGGACAGGGGGATGGGAGACCCAGTACTTC
v_call: TRBV5-6; clone_size: -; j_call: TRBJ1-6; d_call: -; cdr3_aa: CASSPQGNNSPLHF; cdr3_nt: TGTGCCAGCAGCCCACAGGGAAATAATTCACCCCTCCACTTT
v_call: TRBV6-5; clone_size: -; j_call: TRBJ1-6; d_call: -; cdr3_aa: CASMKGQSNSPLHF; cdr3_nt: TGTGCCAGCATGAAGGGGCAGAGTAATTCACCCCTCCACTTT
v_call: TRBV5-6; clone_size: -; j_call: TRBJ2-6; d_call: TRBD1; cdr3_aa: CASSADRGSGANVLTF; cdr3_nt: TGTGCCAGCAGCGCCGACAGGGGATCTGGGGCCAACGTCCTGACTTTC
v_call: TRBV10-3; clone_size: -; j_call: TRBJ2-5; d_call: TRBD2; cdr3_aa: CASHGTSGALVETQYF; cdr3_nt: TGTGCCAGCCATGGGACTAGCGGGGCCCTAGTGGAGACCCAGTACTTC
v_call: TRBV9; clone_size: -; j_call: TRBJ2-2; d_call: TRBD2; cdr3_aa: CASSALAGGPTGELFF; cdr3_nt: TGTGCCAGCAGCGCCCTAGCGGGGGGGCCCACCGGGGAGCTGTTTTTT
v_call: TRBV5-6; clone_size: few; j_call: TRBJ1-2; d_call: -; cdr3_aa: CASSLETTSTYGYTF; cdr3_nt: TGTGCCAGCAGCTTGGAGACCACCTCTACTTATGGCTACACCTTC
v_call: TRBV4-3; clone_size: -; j_call: TRBJ1-4; d_call: -; cdr3_aa: CASSQDRGVQGEKLFF; cdr3_nt: TGCGCCAGCAGCCAAGATAGAGGGGTCCAGGGTGAAAAACTGTTTTTT
v_call: TRBV4-2; clone_size: -; j_call: TRBJ2-7; d_call: TRBD2; cdr3_aa: CASSQDRWGGSFKRDYEQYF; cdr3_nt: TGTGCCAGCAGCCAAGATCGGTGGGGGGGATCCTTTAAACGAGACTACGAGCAGTACTTC